The 13 T cell receptor beta chains below all came from one sample that was sequenced in a study of molecular identifiers for immune sequencing clone quantification. Via MiXCR, TCRdb re-called the PCR reads, giving one row per CDR3 protein. The sample holds approximately 500,000 distinct CDR3 sequences, about 25% seen once. Sequenced sample: naive CD8+ T cells from blood, with Jurkat cell RNA spiked in. Specified subset: FACS-sorted CD8+CD4-CCR7+CD45RA+ naive T cells. Receptor source: a human donor in good health. Some libraries in this study had Jurkat cell RNA spiked in.

The chain recombines TRBV6-2 or TRBV6-3 with TRBJ2-7; TRBD2 matches 7 bases. There are 14 residues in the CDR3. Looked up from germline, CDR1 is MNHEY and CDR2 is SVGEGT. V was pared by 7 bases and J by 1 base, with 7 bases of the junction left unmatched. The CDR3 loop reads CASTQRGLSYEQYF. CDR3 sequence (DNA): TGTGCCAGCACCCAGCGGGGCCTGTCCTACGAGCAGTACTTC.

Concerning this clonotype itself: This could be a read error, since a much larger clone is one nucleotide away. The chain has TRBV29-1 and TRBJ2-2; TRBD2 agrees at 13 bases. Germline CDR1 reads SQVTM; CDR2 reads ANQGSEA. This CDR3 has 17 amino acids. The ends lost 6 bases at V and 4 bases at J; junction bases unmatched: 11. CDR3 region: CSVRDWTSGSSTGELFF. In nucleotides, the CDR3 is TGCAGCGTCCGAGACTGGACTAGCGGGAGTAGCACCGGGGAGCTGTTTTTT.

The sample holds a few counts of this clonotype. This chain joins TRBV6-2 or TRBV6-3 and TRBJ1-5; D gene ambiguous. This CDR3 spans 15 amino acids. The germline V gene encodes CDR1 MNHEY and CDR2 SVGEGT. Trimming pared 2 bases from V and 1 base from J, leaving 9 bases between. CDR3: CASSYIPQSNQPQHF. The CDR3 DNA reads as TGTGCCAGCAGTTACATCCCCCAGAGCAATCAGCCCCAGCATTTT.

This clonotype showed up just a few times. The rearrangement links TRBV19 to TRBJ1-5; D gene ambiguous. CDR1 and CDR2 (germline): LNHDA, SQIVND (reference sequence). There are 15 residues in the CDR3. Trimming took off 1 base at V and 0 bases at J, with 7 bases between the two ends. CDR3 residues: CASSIAGYSNQPQHF. The CDR3 DNA reads as TGTGCCAGTAGTATAGCGGGTTATAGCAATCAGCCCCAGCATTTT.

This clonotype was detected many times. V usage is TRBV7-9 and J usage is TRBJ2-3; tentative D call: TRBD2 (6 bases). This CDR3 has 17 amino acids. V lost 4 bases and J lost 4, with 21 bases in between. The germline gives CDR1 SEHNR, CDR2 FQNEAQ (reference sequence). CDR3 protein: CASSYFGDSVRPDTQYF. CDR3 DNA: TGTGCCAGCAGCTACTTCGGGGACTCAGTTCGCCCAGATACGCAGTATTTT.

The gene calls are TRBV3-1 and TRBJ2-7, with a possible D match to TRBD1 (6 bases). The CDR3 is 15 amino acids. The germline V and J ends were trimmed by 3 bases and 4 bases, with 16 bases remaining between them. Germline CDR1 LGHDT, CDR2 YNNKEL (reference sequence). This chain's CDR3 is CASSHPGTPTYEQYF. The CDR3, as DNA: TGTGCCAGCAGCCACCCCGGGACACCTACGTACGAGCAGTACTTC.

V and J are TRBV5-1 and TRBJ2-7; tentatively, D is TRBD1 or TRBD2 (6 bases each). This CDR3 comprises 14 residues. V gave up 6 bases and J gave up 3 bases, with 16 bases separating them. CDR1 is SGHRS and CDR2 is YFSETQ in the germline V gene. For the CDR3, the DNA is TGCGCCAGCAACTCCGGGGGCGTCTTCTACGAGCAGTACTTC. Its translation: CASNSGGVFYEQYF.

On this clonotype itself: A clone one base away is much larger, so this may be a read error. This rearrangement joins TRBV5-5 to TRBJ2-3; possibly TRBD1 or TRBD2 for D (5 bases each). This CDR3 has 17 residues. Germline lookup yields CDR1 SGHKS and CDR2 YYEKEE (reference sequence). CDR3 nucleotide sequence: TGTGCCAGCAGCAAGCACAAAACCGGGACCCTCACAGATACGCAGTGTTTT. It specifies CASSKHKTGTLTDTQCF.

This clonotype was seen repeatedly, ten times or more. The chain links TRBV28 to TRBJ2-5, with D possibly matching TRBD2 (5 bases). Trimming shortened V by 6 bases and J by 2 bases, and 16 bases separated the two germline ends. The CDR3 has 15 amino acids. CDR1 is MDHEN and CDR2 is SYDVKM in the germline V gene. CDR3 in DNA: TGTGCCAGCAGCAGTTTACTCTCGGGACAAGAGACCCAGTACTTC. It is translated as CASSSLLSGQETQYF.

V gene TRBV20-1 combines with J gene TRBJ1-6; D gene unclear. Germline CDR1 is DFQATT and CDR2 is SNEGSKA (reference sequence). The CDR3 is 16 amino acids. V lost 2 bases to trimming and J lost 2 bases, with 13 bases between them. CDR3 DNA sequence: TGCAGTGCTAGAACTCAGACGGAACCCTATAATTCACCCCTCCACTTT. Amino acid sequence: CSARTQTEPYNSPLHF.

The sample holds a few counts of this clonotype. This sequence joins TRBV5-6 and TRBJ2-7, with D perhaps matching TRBD1 (6 bases). The germline CDR1 and CDR2 sequences are SGHDT and YYEEEE. V was pared by 0 bases and J by 2 bases, with 12 bases between. This CDR3 spans 15 amino acids. The CDR3 here is CASSLAGTRTYEQYF. CDR3 coding DNA: TGTGCCAGCAGCTTGGCCGGGACACGAACCTACGAGCAGTACTTC.

The gene calls are TRBV3-1 and TRBJ2-1; TRBD1 is a possible D gene (6 bases). CDR1 and CDR2 from the germline V gene are LGHDT and YNNKEL (reference sequence). The CDR3 contains 16 residues. The V end was cut by 1 base, the J end by 9 bases, with 19 bases between. CDR3 DNA: TGTGCCAGCAGCCAAGTGGGGGCACCCCTGCACGTTGAGCAGTTCTTC. Protein product: CASSQVGAPLHVEQFF.

As for this clonotype: One end of the junction does not line up with germline, which may come from a read error. The CDR3, as DNA: TGTGCCAGCAGCTTCCGCGTCACTAGCGGGGGTGCCTACGAGCAGTACTTC. Residues: CASSFRVTSGGAYEQYF. The rearrangement links TRBV5-3 to TRBJ2-7, with 11 nucleotides matching TRBD2. TRBV5-3 is identified as an open reading frame with a role that is uncertain. The CDR3 is 17 amino acids.